This T cell receptor beta chain comes out of a study of blood T cell repertoires in COVID-19 (dated by TCRdb to about 2020). A note on the overall study: The collaborator samples originated in the United States, Italy and Spain and spanned the acute and convalescent phases of COVID-19. HLA class I and class II types, where available, came from metadata supplied by the sample provider rather than from assay-based typing. The sample metadata nearly always contained a de-identified subject ID, COVID-19 status, age in years and sex. The repertoires were released in a freely available public database meant as a resource for research on the immune response to SARS-CoV-2. Subjects who had been exposed to COVID-19, were actively infected with it, or had recovered from it provided the deeply sampled blood TCRbeta repertoires that made up the dataset. The prospective study material was composed of cDNA or gDNA derived from T cells, B-cell-depleted T cells, or PBMCs. Samples were obtained from the ongoing ImmuneRACE study (first 160 participants) and from about 1,300 subjects provided by 6 global collaborators. The paper as a whole reports these results and caveats: Clinical and demographic metadata were provided uncurated, with the amount varying by source and participant.

Concerning this clone: Its recognized antigen is unknown. No base qualities exist here, and no much larger clone lies one base off it.

From its cysteine to its phenylalanine, the CDR3 spans 15 amino acids. Solely the CDR3 DNA is kept, with 45 bases framed from the first base. V drops 1 base and J drops 3 bases, leaving 12 bases in between. The germline V gene sets CDR1 to SGHTA and CDR2 to FQGTGA. TCRbeta CDR3 regions were amplified from genomic DNA using the immunoSEQ Assay, a bias-controlled multiplex PCR. For the original study's pipeline: The number of nucleated cells in each sample was estimated from the amplification of reference gene primers within the assay. To quantify the absolute abundance of each unique TCRbeta CDR3 rearrangement, sequence reads were collapsed and filtered. For each sample, productive Simpson clonality was calculated as the square root of Simpson's diversity index across productive rearrangements. Drawn from immuneACCESS, this table holds only the in-frame rearrangements with V and J called that TCRdb kept. Clones are partly lost; checked studies trace under half to an unresolved V gene and leave the rest unexplained. The V and J calls and clone size are taken from that table; D and trimming were inferred from the DNA. Recorded for this sample are under 450,000 clones; around nine tenths of them occurred a single time. The ten largest clones represent less than 9% of the sample.

In Seattle, one collaborating source enrolled patients while the infection was active and tracked those patients longitudinally over the course of disease. The collaborating institutions used their own protocols to collect whole blood in K2EDTA tubes. For TCRbeta analysis, collaborators shipped samples in one of three forms: frozen whole blood, isolated PBMCs, or DNA extracted from either of those sample types. Sequencing was performed on peripheral blood. This TCR derives from a woman aged 60 to 75 with COVID-19, enrolled during active disease. The sequence is built from TRBV7-3 and TRBJ1-1; the D gene is perhaps TRBD1, from 5 matching bases. The sequence in DNA is TGTGCCAGCAGCTTAATATCGGGGGTCTACACTGAAGCTTTCTTT. Translated, it gives CASSLISGVYTEAFF.